Sequencing of this T cell receptor beta chain was carried out in a study of shared clonotypes between healthy human individuals. V gave up 6 bases and J gave up 5 bases; unmatched junction bases: 8. The CDR3 is made up of 15 amino acids. Germline V gene data show CDR1 as MNHEY and CDR2 as SVGAGI. The table came from immunoSEQ multiplex PCR; TCRdb's copy has only in-frame clones and leaves some out. The sample comprises approximately 530,000 clones, 95% to 97% of which are singletons, and 0.05% to 0.08% rests with the top ten. The rearrangement links TRBV6-5 to TRBJ2-1; TRBD1 agrees at 9 bases. The source of this sequence is a woman aged 25 to 39 in good health. The sequencing input was naive CD4+ T cells sorted from blood. Stated subset: CD45RA+ positively selected. CDR3 in DNA: TGTGCCAGCAGAGGCGGGGACAGGGTAAACAATGAGCAGTTCTTC. Amino acid sequence: CASRGGDRVNNEQFF.